These 21 T cell receptor beta chains share one sample of origin, sequenced in a study of CD8 T cells in ankylosing spondylitis. Antigens for these TCRs are unknown. Study-wide findings and caveats: A motif in TCR beta, a set of eight highly homologous variants, appeared characteristic of ankylosing spondylitis blood.

TCRdb fed the 5' RACE reads into MiXCR, producing one record per CDR3 protein. This sample carries about 220,000 distinct CDR3 sequences, 7.3% of them seen once, and the ten largest clones take approximately 15%. Sequencing input: blood, either unsorted or a sorted T cell fraction (not recorded which). Source of these receptors: a male donor with ankylosing spondylitis.

This clonotype came up a few times. The genes are TRBV6-1 and TRBJ2-5, with D perhaps matching TRBD2 (6 bases). Germline V CDR1 and CDR2: MNHNS, SASEGT. The CDR3 contains 18 residues. V gave up 6 bases and J gave up 0 bases, with 23 bases separating them. The CDR3 region is CASSPGVAALRHQETQYF. The CDR3 bases are TGTGCCAGCAGCCCCGGGGTAGCGGCCCTGAGGCACCAAGAGACCCAGTACTTC.

This clonotype has more than one count but fewer than ten. For the CDR3, the DNA is TGTGCCAGCATCGCCGGGACAGGGGGCTCTGGGGCCAACGTCCTGACTTTC. It translates to CASIAGTGGSGANVLTF. The chain links TRBV7-9 to TRBJ2-6; the match to TRBD1 covers 11 bases. Trimming at V came to 7 bases and at J to 0 bases, leaving 5 bases not matched to a gene. CDR1 and CDR2 (germline): SEHNR, FQNEAQ (reference sequence). The CDR3 is 17 residues long.

This clonotype showed up just a few times. V usage is TRBV2 and J usage is TRBJ2-1; 9 positions agree with TRBD1. Losses at the gene ends were 3 bases for V and 6 bases for J; bases not matched to a gene: 9. Germline loops: CDR1 SNHLY, CDR2 FYNNEI. This CDR3 has 16 residues. The DNA of the CDR3 is TGTGCCAGCAGTGATTCATTGACAGGGGGGATCAATGAGCAGTTCTTC. Protein product: CASSDSLTGGINEQFF.

This clonotype was seen a handful of times. J is TRBJ2-3 and V is TRBV9; TRBD1 aligns across 8 bases. V shed 2 bases and J 2 bases; nucleotides not matched to a gene: 10. The germline V gene encodes CDR1 SGDLS and CDR2 YYNGEE. This CDR3 has 17 residues. This CDR3 reads CASSVGQGVALTDTQYF. CDR3 nucleotides: TGTGCCAGCAGCGTCGGACAGGGAGTGGCCCTCACAGATACGCAGTATTTT.

The gene calls are TRBV19 and TRBJ2-1, with D unclear. V shed 0 bases and J shed 2 bases, with 2 bases lying between them. The CDR3 extends over 13 amino acids. Germline lookup yields CDR1 LNHDA and CDR2 SQIVND (reference sequence). The CDR3, as DNA: TGTGCCAGTAGTATAGACCCCTACAATGAGCAGTTCTTC. It translates to CASSIDPYNEQFF.

The sample holds many counts of this clonotype. V usage is TRBV10-3 and J usage is TRBJ2-7; TRBD1 agrees at 11 bases. This CDR3 spans 14 amino acids. The J segment lost 4 bases and the V segment lost 5 bases, leaving 4 bases of the junction unmatched. Germline loops: CDR1 ENHRY, CDR2 SYGVKD. This CDR3 is CAISPGQGAYEQYF. Here the CDR3 DNA reads TGTGCCATCAGTCCCGGACAGGGGGCTTACGAGCAGTACTTC.

This clonotype showed up many times. The V gene is TRBV7-9, the J gene TRBJ2-2; D is perhaps TRBD1 (5 bases). Trimming shortened V by 4 bases and J by 2 bases, and 5 bases separated the two germline ends. Germline lookup yields CDR1 SEHNR and CDR2 FQNEAQ (reference sequence). CDR3 length: 13 amino acids. The CDR3 DNA is TGTGCCAGCAGCTGGGGCAACACCGGGGAGCTGTTTTTT. Residues: CASSWGNTGELFF.

This clonotype was seen at least ten times. This rearrangement joins TRBV7-6 to TRBJ2-3; D gene uncertain. The V end was cut by 5 bases, the J end by 4 bases, with 13 bases between. The CDR3 runs 14 residues. CDR1 is SGHVS and CDR2 is FNYEAQ in the germline V gene. The CDR3, as DNA: TGTGCCAGCAGCCGTTCAAGAGCAGCAGATACGCAGTATTTT. Translated: CASSRSRAADTQYF.

This clonotype was seen ten or more times. The CDR3 spells CASSLNRGNTEAFF. CDR3 coding DNA: TGTGCCAGCAGTTTAAACAGGGGGAACACTGAAGCTTTCTTT. The rearrangement uses TRBV12-3 or TRBV12-4 and TRBJ1-1; 7 positions match TRBD1. CDR3 size: 14 residues. Trimming cost V 2 bases and J 1 base; bases outside gene matches: 1.

This clonotype was counted at least ten times. The genes are TRBV5-1 and TRBJ1-5; D not certain. The germline V gene has CDR1 SGHRS and CDR2 YFSETQ. The germline V and J ends were trimmed by 4 bases and 3 bases, with 14 bases remaining between them. This CDR3 has 15 residues. The DNA for the CDR3 is TGCGCCAGCAGCCCCCATTCGGGTCCCAATCAGCCCCAGCATTTT. It codes for CASSPHSGPNQPQHF.

This clonotype appeared many times. The rearrangement joins TRBV2 to TRBJ1-5; 10 bases are shared with TRBD1. The J segment lost 4 bases and the V segment lost 4 bases, leaving 1 base of the junction unmatched. The V gene's germline CDR1 is SNHLY and CDR2 FYNNEI. The CDR3 contains 14 residues. The CDR3 nucleotides are TGTGCCAGCAGTGGGACAGGGGGGAATCAGCCCCAGCATTTT. Its protein product is CASSGTGGNQPQHF.

The table lists this clonotype with many counts. The rearrangement joins TRBV12-3 or TRBV12-4 to TRBJ2-1; D unresolved. CDR3 length: 13 residues. Deletions cut 5 bases from V and 9 bases from J, with 14 bases between. The CDR3 DNA reads as TGTGCCAGCAGTCCCACATTCAGCATTGAGCAGTTCTTC. Amino acid sequence: CASSPTFSIEQFF.

The table lists this clonotype with many counts. J is TRBJ2-5 and V is TRBV20-1, with D unresolved. The length of the CDR3 is 14 residues. Germline CDR1 reads DFQATT; CDR2 reads SNEGSKA (reference sequence). V lost 3 bases, J lost 3 bases, and 14 bases lay in between. The CDR3 protein is CSARAPLWEETQYF. The CDR3 DNA reads TGCAGTGCTAGGGCCCCACTATGGGAAGAGACCCAGTACTTC.

This clonotype showed up many times. V and J are TRBV15 and TRBJ2-3, with 7 bases aligning to TRBD2. Trimming removed 5 bases from V and 1 base from J; junction bases left unmatched: 6. This CDR3 has 15 residues. Germline V lookup: CDR1 LNHNV, CDR2 YYDKDF (reference sequence). DNA of the CDR3: TGTGCCACCAGCGGAGCGGGACGGGGCACAGATACGCAGTATTTT. Amino acid sequence: CATSGAGRGTDTQYF.

The J gene is TRBJ2-3, the V gene TRBV20-1; the D gene is possibly TRBD2 (6 bases). Germline CDR1 and CDR2: DFQATT and SNEGSKA (reference sequence). This CDR3 is 17 amino acids long. Written as DNA, the CDR3 is TGCTGCGTCTGGGGCCGTCCCCCGGGAGTTGCCACAGATACGCAGTATTTT. As protein: CCVWGRPPGVATDTQYF.

This clonotype was recorded at least ten times. V usage is TRBV7-2 and J usage is TRBJ1-2, with no clear D. The germline V gene encodes CDR1 SGHTA and CDR2 FQGNSA. This CDR3 is 12 amino acids long. Trimming stripped 0 bases from V and 4 bases from J, with 3 bases between. The CDR3 DNA reads as TGTGCCAGCAGCTTAGCAAGCTATGGCTACACCTTC. It translates to CASSLASYGYTF.

This clonotype has ten or more counts. The rearrangement joins TRBV29-1 to TRBJ1-2; no firm D call. The CDR3 consists of 11 residues. CDR1 and CDR2 from the germline V gene are SQVTM and ANQGSEA. V was pared by 7 bases and J by 4 bases, with 10 bases between. The CDR3 region has the DNA TGCAGCGCATTGGACGCCTATGGCTACACCTTC. This gives the protein CSALDAYGYTF.

The table lists this clonotype with many counts. This sequence joins TRBV27 and TRBJ1-2; D might be TRBD1 (6 bases). The CDR3 totals 16 residues. The V end was cut by 1 base, the J end by 6 bases, with 18 bases between. The germline CDR1 and CDR2 sequences are MNHEY and SMNVEV (reference sequence). The CDR3 bases are TGTGCCAGCAGTTTATTGAGAAGGGGGAACGTACATGGCTACACCTTC. It codes for CASSLLRRGNVHGYTF.

This clonotype was observed at least ten times. V gene TRBV7-9 combines with J gene TRBJ1-5, with 7 bases aligning to TRBD1. V was pared by 5 bases and J by 0 bases, with 4 bases of the junction left unmatched. Looked up from germline, CDR1 is SEHNR and CDR2 is FQNEAQ (reference sequence). The CDR3 sequence is 15 residues long. CDR3 in amino acids: CASSPGQNSNQPQHF. CDR3 DNA: TGTGCCAGCAGCCCGGGACAGAATAGCAATCAGCCCCAGCATTTT. Complete variable domain (other parts from reference TRBV7-9 and TRBJ1-5): DTGVSQNPRHKITKRGQNVTFRCDPISEHNRLYWYRQTLGQGPEFLTYFQNEAQLEKSRLLSDRFSAERPKGSFSTLEIQRTEQGDSAMYLCASSPGQNSNQPQHFGDGTRLSIL.

This clonotype was recorded many times. The chain recombines TRBV4-3 with TRBJ1-1; D remains unclear. V lost 4 bases and J 0 bases, leaving 12 bases between the germline ends. CDR3 size: 15 residues. Looked up from germline, CDR1 is LGHNA and CDR2 is YSLEER. DNA of the CDR3: TGCGCCAGCAGCCGAGGGAACGGGGTGAACACTGAAGCTTTCTTT. Translation gives CASSRGNGVNTEAFF.

The chain is built from TRBV4-1 and TRBJ2-1; TRBD2 matches 7 bases. J was trimmed by 5 bases and V by 0 bases; bases with no gene match: 7. In germline, CDR1 is MGHRA, CDR2 YSYEKL. The CDR3 runs 16 residues. The CDR3 region is CASSQDWGEGNNEQFF. CDR3 sequence (DNA): TGCGCCAGCAGCCAAGATTGGGGGGAGGGAAACAATGAGCAGTTCTTC.